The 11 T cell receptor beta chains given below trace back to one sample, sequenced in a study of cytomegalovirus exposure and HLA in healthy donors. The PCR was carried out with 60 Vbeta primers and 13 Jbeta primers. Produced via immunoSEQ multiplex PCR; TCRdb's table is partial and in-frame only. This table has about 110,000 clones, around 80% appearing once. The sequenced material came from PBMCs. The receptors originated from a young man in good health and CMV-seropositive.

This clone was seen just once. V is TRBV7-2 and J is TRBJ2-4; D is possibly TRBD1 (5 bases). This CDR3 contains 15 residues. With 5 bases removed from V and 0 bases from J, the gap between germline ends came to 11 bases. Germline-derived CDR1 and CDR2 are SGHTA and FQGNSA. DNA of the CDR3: TGTGCCAGCAGCCCCCAACAGGTAGCCAAAAACATTCAGTACTTC. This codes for CASSPQQVAKNIQYF.

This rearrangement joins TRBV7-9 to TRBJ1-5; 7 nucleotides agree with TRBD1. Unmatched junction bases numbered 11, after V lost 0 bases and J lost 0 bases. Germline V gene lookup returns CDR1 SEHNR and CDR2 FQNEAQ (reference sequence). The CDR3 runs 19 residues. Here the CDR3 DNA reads TGTGCCAGCAGCTTAGCGCAGTCTGCAGGGGGTTATAGCAATCAGCCCCAGCATTTT. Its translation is CASSLAQSAGGYSNQPQHF. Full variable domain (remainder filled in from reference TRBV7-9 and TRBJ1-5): DTGVSQNPRHKITKRGQNVTFRCDPISEHNRLYWYRQTLGQGPEFLTYFQNEAQLEKSRLLSDRFSAERPKGSFSTLEIQRTEQGDSAMYLCASSLAQSAGGYSNQPQHFGDGTRLSIL.

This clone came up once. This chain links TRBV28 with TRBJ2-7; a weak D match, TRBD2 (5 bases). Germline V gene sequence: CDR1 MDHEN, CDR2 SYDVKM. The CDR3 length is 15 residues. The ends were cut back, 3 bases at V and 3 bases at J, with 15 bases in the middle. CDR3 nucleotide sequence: TGTGCCAGCAGTTTCCGAGGGAGTCAGTACTACGAGCAGTACTTC. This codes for CASSFRGSQYYEQYF.

CDR3 sequence (DNA): TGTGCCTCGACGGGGGTGCGATCCTACAATGAGCAGTTCTTC. Translation: CASTGVRSYNEQFF. V and J are TRBV30 and TRBJ2-1, with D perhaps matching TRBD2 (6 bases). Germline V lookup: CDR1 GTSNPN, CDR2 SVGIG (reference sequence). The V end was cut by 7 bases, the J end by 1 base, with 14 bases between. The CDR3 spans 14 residues. Full variable domain (remainder filled in from reference TRBV30 and TRBJ2-1): SQTIHQWPATLVQPVGSPLSLECTVEGTSNPNLYWYRQAAGRGLQLLFYSVGIGQISSEVPQNLSASRPQDRQFILSSKKLLLSDSGFYLCASTGVRSYNEQFFGPGTRLTVL.

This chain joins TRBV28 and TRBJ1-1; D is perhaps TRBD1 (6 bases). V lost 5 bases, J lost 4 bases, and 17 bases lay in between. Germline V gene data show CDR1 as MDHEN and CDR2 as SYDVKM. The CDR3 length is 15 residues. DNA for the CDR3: TGTGCCAGCAGTCTCTATCGAGGGGGTGGCACTGAAGCTTTCTTT. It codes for CASSLYRGGGTEAFF.

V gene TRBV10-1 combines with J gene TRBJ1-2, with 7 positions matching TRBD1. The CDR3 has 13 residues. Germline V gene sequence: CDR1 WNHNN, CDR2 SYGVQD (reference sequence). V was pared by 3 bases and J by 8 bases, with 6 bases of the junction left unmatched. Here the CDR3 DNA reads TGCGCCAGCAGTGAAGGGACAGTCGGCGGCTACACCTTC. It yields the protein CASSEGTVGGYTF.

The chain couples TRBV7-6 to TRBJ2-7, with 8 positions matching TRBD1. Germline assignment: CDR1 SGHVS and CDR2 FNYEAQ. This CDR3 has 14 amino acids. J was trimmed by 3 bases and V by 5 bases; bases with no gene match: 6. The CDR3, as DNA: TGTGCCAGCAGCCCGAGACAGGGGCGCTACGAGCAGTACTTC. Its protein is CASSPRQGRYEQYF.

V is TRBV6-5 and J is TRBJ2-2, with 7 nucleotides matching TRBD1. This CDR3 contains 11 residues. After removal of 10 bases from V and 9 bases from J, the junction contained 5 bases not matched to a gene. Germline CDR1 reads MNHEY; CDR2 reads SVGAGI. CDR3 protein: CATTGDRELFF. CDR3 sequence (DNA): TGTGCCACCACAGGGGACCGGGAGCTGTTTTTT.

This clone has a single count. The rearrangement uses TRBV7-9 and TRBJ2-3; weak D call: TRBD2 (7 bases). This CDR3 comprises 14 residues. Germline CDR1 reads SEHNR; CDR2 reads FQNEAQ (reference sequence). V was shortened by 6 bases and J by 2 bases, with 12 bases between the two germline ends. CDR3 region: CASRSGGYTDTQYF. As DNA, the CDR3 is TGTGCCAGCAGATCGGGGGGCTACACAGATACGCAGTATTTT.

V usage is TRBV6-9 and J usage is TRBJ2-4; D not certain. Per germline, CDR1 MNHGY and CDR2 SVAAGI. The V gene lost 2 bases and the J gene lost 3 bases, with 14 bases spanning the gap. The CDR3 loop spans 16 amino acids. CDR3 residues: CASSYKPSCGKNIQYF. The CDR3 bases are TGTGCCAGCAGTTATAAGCCCTCCTGCGGCAAAAACATTCAGTACTTC.

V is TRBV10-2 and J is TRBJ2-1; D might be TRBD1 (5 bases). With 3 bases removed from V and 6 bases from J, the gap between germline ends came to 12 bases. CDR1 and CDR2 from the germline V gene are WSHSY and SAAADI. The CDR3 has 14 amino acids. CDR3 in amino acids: CASSDSGAGNEQFF. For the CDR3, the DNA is TGCGCCAGCAGTGACTCTGGGGCTGGCAATGAGCAGTTCTTC.